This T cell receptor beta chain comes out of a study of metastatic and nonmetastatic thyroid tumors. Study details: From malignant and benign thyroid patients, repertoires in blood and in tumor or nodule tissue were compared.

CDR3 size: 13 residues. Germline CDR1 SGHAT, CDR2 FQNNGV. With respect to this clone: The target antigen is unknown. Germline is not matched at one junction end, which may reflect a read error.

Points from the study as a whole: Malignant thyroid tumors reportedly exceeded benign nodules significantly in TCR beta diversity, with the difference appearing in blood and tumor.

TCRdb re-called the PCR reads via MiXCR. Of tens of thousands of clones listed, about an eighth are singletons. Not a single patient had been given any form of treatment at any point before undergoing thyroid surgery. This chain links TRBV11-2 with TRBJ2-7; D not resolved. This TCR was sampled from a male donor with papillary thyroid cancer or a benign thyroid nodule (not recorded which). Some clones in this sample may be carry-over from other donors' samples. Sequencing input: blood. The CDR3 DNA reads TGTGCCAGCAGCCCGGACGCATCCTACGAGCGGTACTTC. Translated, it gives CASSPDASYERYF.